These T cell receptor beta chains were read from a single sample in a study of cytomegalovirus exposure and HLA in healthy donors. The assay was immunoSEQ multiplex PCR, and TCRdb's table has in-frame clones only and misses some. This table has 250,000 to 350,000 clones, roughly 80% appearing once. The specimen was PBMCs. Receptor source: a girl aged 2 to 10 in good health and CMV-seronegative. CDR3s include the opening cysteine and the closing phenylalanine or tryptophan. The D gene is left open where the match is weak. For some rows the clone size is stated as once, few or many, or as a class when expanded; others skip it.

v_gene: TRBV2
d_gene: -
abundance: -
j_gene: TRBJ2-1
CDR3nt: TGTGCCAGCAGCCCGGGGGCCTACAATGAGCAGTTCTTC
CDR3aa: CASSPGAYNEQFF

v_gene: TRBV10-3
d_gene: -
abundance: -
j_gene: TRBJ2-7
CDR3nt: TGTGCCATCAGTGGACTTCCATCCTACGAGCAGTACTTC
CDR3aa: CAISGLPSYEQYF

v_gene: TRBV1
d_gene: -
abundance: -
j_gene: TRBJ1-6
CDR3nt: TGCACCAGCAGCCAAGATTTGGTTGTTTCAGGGAGGGTTGATTCACCCCTCCACTTT
CDR3aa: CTSSQDLVVSGRVDSPLHF

v_gene: TRBV9
d_gene: -
abundance: -
j_gene: TRBJ1-5
CDR3nt: TGTGCCAGCAGCGTAGGGGGTGGACAAGGGCCCCAGCATTTT
CDR3aa: CASSVGGGQGPQHF

v_gene: TRBV9
d_gene: -
abundance: -
j_gene: TRBJ2-6
CDR3nt: TGTGCCAGCAGCCCCCGCGGCTCTGGGGCCAACGTCCTGACTTTC
CDR3aa: CASSPRGSGANVLTF

v_gene: TRBV19
d_gene: TRBD1
abundance: -
j_gene: TRBJ2-3
CDR3nt: TGTGCCAGTAGTAGAAATGTCAGGGGGCCGAGCACAGATACGCAGTATTTT
CDR3aa: CASSRNVRGPSTDTQYF

v_gene: TRBV28
d_gene: -
abundance: once
j_gene: TRBJ1-5
CDR3nt: TGTGCCAGCAGTTTGTCGACATCGATCAATCAGCCCCAGCATTTT
CDR3aa: CASSLSTSINQPQHF

v_gene: TRBV5-1
d_gene: -
abundance: -
j_gene: TRBJ2-7
CDR3nt: TGCGCCAGCAGCTTTGGACTATCCCAGATCTACGAGCAGTACTTC
CDR3aa: CASSFGLSQIYEQYF

v_gene: TRBV30
d_gene: TRBD1
abundance: -
j_gene: TRBJ2-7
CDR3nt: TGTGCCTGGATACAACAGGGGGCGGGTGAGCAGTACTTC
CDR3aa: CAWIQQGAGEQYF

v_gene: TRBV11-2
d_gene: -
abundance: -
j_gene: TRBJ1-2
CDR3nt: TGTGCCAGCAGCCGAAACGGGGGGAACTATGGCTACACCTTC
CDR3aa: CASSRNGGNYGYTF

v_gene: TRBV7-2
d_gene: TRBD2
abundance: -
j_gene: TRBJ2-1
CDR3nt: TGTGCCAGCAGCTTAGGCGGGGGGGCGGGTGAGCAGTTCTTC
CDR3aa: CASSLGGGAGEQFF

v_gene: TRBV5-4
d_gene: TRBD1
abundance: -
j_gene: TRBJ2-2
CDR3nt: TGTGCCAGCTTTAGACAGGGTTTCGGGGAGCTGTTTTTT
CDR3aa: CASFRQGFGELFF

v_gene: TRBV4-1
d_gene: TRBD2
abundance: -
j_gene: TRBJ2-7
CDR3nt: TGCGCCAGCAGCCCCAAGACTAGCGGGAGCGACGAGCAGTACTTC
CDR3aa: CASSPKTSGSDEQYF

v_gene: TRBV9
d_gene: TRBD1
abundance: -
j_gene: TRBJ2-7
CDR3nt: TGTGCCAGCAGCGTAGGGGACAGAACCTACGAGCAGTACTTC
CDR3aa: CASSVGDRTYEQYF

v_gene: TRBV28
d_gene: -
abundance: -
j_gene: TRBJ2-3
CDR3nt: TGTGCCAGCAGTTTAATATGGGGGCAAACCACAGATACGCAGTATTTT
CDR3aa: CASSLIWGQTTDTQYF

v_gene: TRBV6-5
d_gene: -
abundance: -
j_gene: TRBJ2-5
CDR3nt: TGTGCCAGCAGCATCAGGGGCCAAGAGACCCAGTACTTC
CDR3aa: CASSIRGQETQYF

v_gene: TRBV28
d_gene: TRBD1
abundance: -
j_gene: TRBJ2-7
CDR3nt: TGTGCCAGCAGTCCCTTGGACAGGGGATACGAGCAGTACTTC
CDR3aa: CASSPLDRGYEQYF

v_gene: TRBV5-1
d_gene: TRBD1
abundance: -
j_gene: TRBJ2-1
CDR3nt: TGCGCCAGCAGCGGAACACCGGGACAGGAGCAGTTCTTC
CDR3aa: CASSGTPGQEQFF

v_gene: TRBV13
d_gene: TRBD1
abundance: -
j_gene: TRBJ2-2
CDR3nt: TGTGCCAGCAGCTTATCGGCGGGACAGGGGAGAACCGGGGAGCTGTTTTTT
CDR3aa: CASSLSAGQGRTGELFF

v_gene: TRBV2
d_gene: TRBD2
abundance: -
j_gene: TRBJ2-2
CDR3nt: TGTGCCAGCAGTCAGGGACTAGCCGCCGGGGAGCTGTTTTTT
CDR3aa: CASSQGLAAGELFF

v_gene: TRBV10-2
d_gene: TRBD1
abundance: -
j_gene: TRBJ2-7
CDR3nt: TGCGCCAGCAGTGAAGGGACAGGGGGCTACGAGCAGTACTTC
CDR3aa: CASSEGTGGYEQYF

v_gene: TRBV18
d_gene: TRBD1
abundance: few
j_gene: TRBJ1-4
CDR3nt: TGTGCCAGCTCACCCGGACAGGGGAACGAAAAACTGTTTTTT
CDR3aa: CASSPGQGNEKLFF

v_gene: TRBV27
d_gene: TRBD2
abundance: -
j_gene: TRBJ2-3
CDR3nt: TGTGCCAGCAGTCGGAATAGCGGGGGCCTATCCACAGATACGCAGTATTTT
CDR3aa: CASSRNSGGLSTDTQYF

v_gene: TRBV4-1
d_gene: TRBD1
abundance: -
j_gene: TRBJ2-1
CDR3nt: TGCGCCAGCAGCCAAGCCCGGGACAGGGGTACCAATGAGCAGTTCTTC
CDR3aa: CASSQARDRGTNEQFF

v_gene: TRBV28
d_gene: -
abundance: -
j_gene: TRBJ1-1
CDR3nt: TGTGCCAGCGACAGTCTTAACACTGAAGCTTTCTTT
CDR3aa: CASDSLNTEAFF

v_gene: TRBV2
d_gene: -
abundance: -
j_gene: TRBJ1-2
CDR3nt: TGTGCCAGCAGTGCCTGGGGAGGGGGAAGCAACTATGGCTACACCTTC
CDR3aa: CASSAWGGGSNYGYTF

v_gene: TRBV30
d_gene: TRBD1
abundance: few
j_gene: TRBJ2-7
CDR3nt: TGTGCCTGGAGTCCCCAGACAGGGGGCTCCTACGAGCAGTACTTC
CDR3aa: CAWSPQTGGSYEQYF

v_gene: TRBV19
d_gene: TRBD1
abundance: -
j_gene: TRBJ1-5
CDR3nt: TGTGCCAGTAGGCCGGGACAGCTTAATCAGCCCCAGCATTTT
CDR3aa: CASRPGQLNQPQHF

v_gene: TRBV28
d_gene: TRBD2
abundance: few
j_gene: TRBJ2-3
CDR3nt: TGTGCCAGCAGTTTAGCGGGAATAGTGGGAGGGCCGACAGATACGCAGTATTTT
CDR3aa: CASSLAGIVGGPTDTQYF

v_gene: TRBV20-1
d_gene: -
abundance: few
j_gene: TRBJ2-5
CDR3nt: TGCAGTGCCTCAACTGGGAGGTTCCAGTACTTC
CDR3aa: CSASTGRFQYF

v_gene: TRBV5-1
d_gene: TRBD2
abundance: -
j_gene: TRBJ2-1
CDR3nt: TGCGCCAGCAGCTTGTCCGGGACTACGTATAATGAGCAGTTCTTC
CDR3aa: CASSLSGTTYNEQFF

v_gene: TRBV6-5
d_gene: -
abundance: -
j_gene: TRBJ2-1
CDR3nt: TGTGCCAGCAGTTATTCGGGGTCCCAATCTAATGAGCAGTTCTTC
CDR3aa: CASSYSGSQSNEQFF

v_gene: TRBV5-6
d_gene: -
abundance: few
j_gene: TRBJ1-5
CDR3nt: TGTGCCAGCATGCCGATGGGGCAGGGCAATCAGCCCCAGCATTTT
CDR3aa: CASMPMGQGNQPQHF

v_gene: TRBV6-1
d_gene: -
abundance: -
j_gene: TRBJ1-4
CDR3nt: TGTGCCAGCAGACCCACAGGCCCTAATGAAAAACTGTTTTTT
CDR3aa: CASRPTGPNEKLFF

v_gene: TRBV5-4
d_gene: TRBD1
abundance: -
j_gene: TRBJ2-4
CDR3nt: TGTGCCAGCAGTTTGCGGACAGGGTCTGGCATTCAGTACTTC
CDR3aa: CASSLRTGSGIQYF

v_gene: TRBV10-3
d_gene: TRBD1
abundance: -
j_gene: TRBJ2-7
CDR3nt: TGTGCCATCAGTGACCCGACAGGGGCCAATCTACGCTCCTACGAGCAGTACTTC
CDR3aa: CAISDPTGANLRSYEQYF

v_gene: TRBV30
d_gene: -
abundance: -
j_gene: TRBJ2-3
CDR3nt: TGTGCCGGCGGGTCAGATACGCAGTATTTT
CDR3aa: CAGGSDTQYF

v_gene: TRBV9
d_gene: TRBD2
abundance: -
j_gene: TRBJ2-7
CDR3nt: TGTGCCAGCAGCGGGGAGGGGTCTCAGTACTTC
CDR3aa: CASSGEGSQYF

v_gene: TRBV7-9
d_gene: TRBD2
abundance: -
j_gene: TRBJ2-2
CDR3nt: TGTGCCAGCAGCTCCGGGACTAGCGGGAGTCGTATCACCGGGGAGCTGTTTTTT
CDR3aa: CASSSGTSGSRITGELFF

v_gene: TRBV5-1
d_gene: TRBD2
abundance: -
j_gene: TRBJ2-3
CDR3nt: TGCGCCAGCGGGGGCCGAGCGAGAGTAGCGGGAGACGTTAGAGTTACGCAGTATTTT
CDR3aa: CASGGRARVAGDVRVTQYF